This paragraph covers one TCR beta chain sequence. The junction had 6 bases not matched to a gene; V was cut back by 5 bases and J by 7 bases. Germline V gene lookup returns CDR1 MNHEY and CDR2 SVGEGT. The CDR3 runs 14 residues. The data stem from a study of Ad26.COV2.S vaccination and SARS-CoV-2 variants. Whole-study context: Intramuscularly, Ad26.COV2.S was given either once or twice, 56 days apart.

The data were produced by immunoSEQ multiplex PCR, yet TCRdb's version contains in-frame clones alone and is incomplete. Of about 350,000 clones in the sample, roughly 81% are singletons; the top ten hold 3% to 4%. Sample treatment: around 19 received Ad26.COV2.S at low or high dose, single or two shots; about five received placebo; per-sample allocation not given. Collection of samples fell on day 63 after the first vaccine or placebo injection. This TCR was sampled from a person aged 18-60 years who received the Ad26.COV2.S COVID-19 vaccine or a placebo. The material was peripheral blood, obtained in a trial of Ad26.COV2.S vaccine versus placebo. The genes are TRBV6-2 or TRBV6-3 and TRBJ1-4, with 8 bases fitting TRBD1. The DNA for the CDR3 is TGTGCCAGCAGTCCCAGGGGGCTTGGTGAAAAACTGTTTTTT. Protein: CASSPRGLGEKLFF.